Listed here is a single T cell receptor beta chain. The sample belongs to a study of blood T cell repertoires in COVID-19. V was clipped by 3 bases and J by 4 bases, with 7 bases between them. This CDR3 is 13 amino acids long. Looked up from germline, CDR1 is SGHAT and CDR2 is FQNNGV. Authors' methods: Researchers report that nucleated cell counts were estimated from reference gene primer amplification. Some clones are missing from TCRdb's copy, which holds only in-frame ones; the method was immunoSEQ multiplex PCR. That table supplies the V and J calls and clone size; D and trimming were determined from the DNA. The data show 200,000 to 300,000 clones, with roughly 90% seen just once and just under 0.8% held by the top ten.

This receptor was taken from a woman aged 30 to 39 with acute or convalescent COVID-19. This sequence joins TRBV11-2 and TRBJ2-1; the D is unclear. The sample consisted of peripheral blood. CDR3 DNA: TGTGCCAGCAGCTTGGCCGATTACAATGAGCAGTTCTTC. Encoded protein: CASSLADYNEQFF. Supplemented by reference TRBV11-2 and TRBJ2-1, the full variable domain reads EAGVAQSPRYKIIEKRQSVAFWCNPISGHATLYWYQQILGQGPKLLIQFQNNGVVDDSQLPKDRFSAERLKGVDSTLKIQPAKLEDSAVYLCASSLADYNEQFFGPGTRLTVL.